The 31 T cell receptor beta chains given below trace back to one sample, sequenced in a study of shared T cell receptors in the human thymus (dated by TCRdb to the early 2020s). Library generation was performed with the immunoSEQ multiplex PCR assay. Not all clones reach the TCRdb copy of this immuneACCESS table, which keeps in-frame sequences only. Checked studies attribute under half of the gap to unresolved V genes and leave the rest unexplained. In all, the sample holds 640,000 or so clones, and roughly 86% of those were seen once. The top ten clonotypes cover roughly 0.0094% of the sample. This same sample was also part of a study on human thymus T cells.

The specimen sequenced was thymocytes. Receptors were obtained from a boy under three years old with a congenital heart defect. Donor details come from another sample of the same person, matched by shared clones.

This clone was found a few times. This chain links TRBV5-1 with TRBJ2-2; TRBD1 agrees at 9 bases. The J segment lost 4 bases and the V segment lost 4 bases, leaving 5 bases of the junction unmatched. CDR3 length: 15 amino acids. Germline-derived CDR1 and CDR2 are SGHRS and YFSETQ. The CDR3 loop reads CASSGTGSGTGELFF. The CDR3 bases are TGCGCCAGCAGCGGGACAGGGTCTGGCACCGGGGAGCTGTTTTTT.

This rearrangement joins TRBV30 to TRBJ2-5; TRBD2 is a possible D gene (7 bases). Germline loops: CDR1 GTSNPN, CDR2 SVGIG (reference sequence). This CDR3 spans 17 amino acids. V was clipped by 3 bases and J by 2 bases, with 22 bases between them. This CDR3 reads CAWRLRRGGREQETQYF. The CDR3 region has the DNA TGTGCCTGGAGATTAAGGAGGGGGGGCCGGGAGCAAGAGACCCAGTACTTC.

V gene TRBV6-5 combines with J gene TRBJ1-1; no clear D. The CDR3 totals 16 residues. The ends were cut back, 2 bases at V and 2 bases at J, with 15 bases in the middle. The V gene's germline CDR1 is MNHEY and CDR2 SVGAGI. CDR3 region: CASSYTCEGTNTEAFF. The DNA of the CDR3 is TGTGCCAGCAGTTACACATGCGAGGGTACTAACACTGAAGCTTTCTTT.

V is TRBV15 and J is TRBJ1-5, with D uncertain. Germline V gives CDR1 LNHNV, CDR2 YYDKDF (reference sequence). The CDR3 is made up of 15 amino acids. V was pared by 5 bases and J by 3 bases, with 14 bases between. The chain's CDR3 is CATSEGLPNNQPQHF. The DNA of the CDR3 is TGTGCCACCAGCGAGGGTCTCCCTAACAATCAGCCCCAGCATTTT.

The sample holds a few counts of this clone. In DNA, the CDR3 is TGTGCCAGCAGACGTACCGACAGGGGGCGAAAGTACGAGCAGTACTTC. It translates to CASRRTDRGRKYEQYF. V is TRBV28 and J is TRBJ2-7, with 10 bases fitting TRBD1. After removal of 6 bases from V and 4 bases from J, the junction contained 12 bases not matched to a gene. CDR1 and CDR2 (germline): MDHEN, SYDVKM. The CDR3 consists of 16 residues.

The chain is built from TRBV5-1 and TRBJ2-3; D unclear. V lost 3 bases and J lost 1, with 9 bases in between. Germline V gene lookup returns CDR1 SGHRS and CDR2 YFSETQ. The CDR3 spans 14 residues. The DNA for the CDR3 is TGCGCCAGCAGCTGCGGCGTGGGCACAGATACGCAGTATTTT. Translated: CASSCGVGTDTQYF.

This chain joins TRBV14 and TRBJ2-1; 7 bases are shared with TRBD1. CDR3 length equals 17 residues. Unmatched junction bases numbered 7, after V lost 1 base and J lost 1 base. From germline, CDR1 is SGHDN and CDR2 FVKESK. CDR3 DNA sequence: TGTGCCAGCAGCCAAGGCCGGGACAGAGTTTCCTACAATGAGCAGTTCTTC. It yields the protein CASSQGRDRVSYNEQFF.

The chain uses TRBV7-2 and TRBJ2-7; TRBD1 might be the D (5 bases). CDR1 and CDR2 (germline): SGHTA, FQGNSA. The CDR3 loop spans 15 amino acids. Trimming removed 6 bases from V and 6 bases from J, with 21 bases in between. CDR3 loop: CASSLSSWGRGEQYF. CDR3 sequence (DNA): TGTGCCAGCAGTTTAAGTAGCTGGGGCCGTGGCGAGCAGTACTTC. Based on the CDR3 plus reference TRBV7-2 and TRBJ2-7, the full variable domain is GAGVSQSPSNKVTEKGKDVELRCDPISGHTALYWYRQSLGQGLEFLIYFQGNSAPDKSGLPSDRFSAERTGGSVSTLTIQRTQQEDSAVYLCASSLSSWGRGEQYFGPGTRLTVT.

The V and J genes are TRBV7-2 and TRBJ2-7; D possibly corresponds to TRBD2 (6 bases). The CDR3 totals 14 residues. CDR1 and CDR2 from the germline V gene are SGHTA and FQGNSA. The ends were cut back, 2 bases at V and 2 bases at J, with 10 bases in the middle. CDR3 DNA sequence: TGTGCCAGCAGCTTATCGCGCGGGACCTACGAGCAGTACTTC. It encodes CASSLSRGTYEQYF. The whole variable domain, remainder taken from reference TRBV7-2 and TRBJ2-7, is GAGVSQSPSNKVTEKGKDVELRCDPISGHTALYWYRQSLGQGLEFLIYFQGNSAPDKSGLPSDRFSAERTGGSVSTLTIQRTQQEDSAVYLCASSLSRGTYEQYFGPGTRLTVT.

V usage is TRBV7-9 and J usage is TRBJ1-2, with 11 bases identical to TRBD1. Trimming at V came to 8 bases and at J to 2 bases, leaving 7 bases not matched to a gene. Germline assignment: CDR1 SEHNR and CDR2 FQNEAQ (reference sequence). This CDR3 is built from 15 residues. The chain's CDR3 is CASGIGTGGNYGYTF. For the CDR3, the DNA is TGTGCCAGCGGCATCGGGACAGGGGGGAACTATGGCTACACCTTC.

The chain recombines TRBV6-5 with TRBJ1-4; no firm D call. The CDR3 sequence is 14 residues long. The germline V and J ends were trimmed by 6 bases and 4 bases, with 12 bases remaining between them. From germline, CDR1 is MNHEY and CDR2 SVGAGI. This CDR3 reads CASSRGGFNEKLFF. CDR3 nucleotide sequence: TGTGCCAGCAGCCGGGGAGGGTTTAATGAAAAACTGTTTTTT.

This rearrangement joins TRBV6-4 to TRBJ1-6; 8 bases match TRBD1. In germline, CDR1 is MRHNA, CDR2 SNTAGT. Trimming took 8 bases from V and 7 from J; bases not matched to a gene: 10. The CDR3 runs 15 residues. In nucleotides, the CDR3 is TGTGCCAGCGCAGCCAAAACAGGGGGGAATTCACCCCTCCACTTT. Its translation is CASAAKTGGNSPLHF.

This clone came up once. The chain is built from TRBV5-1 and TRBJ1-3; possible D gene TRBD1, 6 bases. V shed 7 bases and J shed 0 bases, with 17 bases lying between them. Germline CDR1 reads SGHRS; CDR2 reads YFSETQ. The CDR3 is 16 amino acids. CDR3 bases: TGCGCCAGCGCTAGATCGGACAGTATCTCTGGAAACACCATATATTTT. Translation gives CASARSDSISGNTIYF. Variable domain in full (rest from reference TRBV5-1 and TRBJ1-3): KAGVTQTPRYLIKTRGQQVTLSCSPISGHRSVSWYQQTPGQGLQFLFEYFSETQRNKGNFPGRFSGRQFSNSRSEMNVSTLELGDSALYLCASARSDSISGNTIYFGEGSWLTVV.

The genes are TRBV7-9 and TRBJ1-1; TRBD1 aligns across 7 bases. Germline-derived CDR1 and CDR2 are SEHNR and FQNEAQ (reference sequence). Trimming at V came to 3 bases and at J to 8 bases, leaving 3 bases not matched to a gene. CDR3 length: 12 amino acids. CDR3 coding DNA: TGTGCCAGCAGCTTGGGGACAGACGAAGCTTTCTTT. It is translated as CASSLGTDEAFF.

The J gene is TRBJ1-5, the V gene TRBV15; no clear D. Germline-derived CDR1 and CDR2 are LNHNV and YYDKDF (reference sequence). The length of the CDR3 is 19 residues. Trimming removed 8 bases from V and 3 bases from J, with 29 bases in between. CDR3 protein: CATPGRTDARGRVNQPQHF. The DNA for the CDR3 is TGTGCCACCCCAGGAAGGACGGACGCGCGTGGGAGGGTCAATCAGCCCCAGCATTTT.

The chain is built from TRBV27 and TRBJ1-4; unclear D gene. The CDR3 consists of 14 residues. Trimming cost V 6 bases and J 4 bases, with 12 bases left between them. Germline CDR1 reads MNHEY; CDR2 reads SMNVEV (reference sequence). The CDR3 here is CASSPVRFNEKLFF. The DNA for the CDR3 is TGTGCCAGCAGCCCAGTGCGGTTTAATGAAAAACTGTTTTTT.

V and J are TRBV7-9 and TRBJ1-2; D ambiguous. V gave up 5 bases and J gave up 3 bases, with 19 bases separating them. CDR1 and CDR2 (germline): SEHNR, FQNEAQ (reference sequence). The CDR3 sequence is 16 residues long. CDR3 loop: CASSPSRQTRDYGYTF. In DNA form, the CDR3 reads TGTGCCAGCAGCCCTAGCAGGCAAACACGAGACTATGGCTACACCTTC. Full variable domain (missing parts from reference TRBV7-9 and TRBJ1-2): DTGVSQNPRHKITKRGQNVTFRCDPISEHNRLYWYRQTLGQGPEFLTYFQNEAQLEKSRLLSDRFSAERPKGSFSTLEIQRTEQGDSAMYLCASSPSRQTRDYGYTFGSGTRLTVV.

This chain links TRBV27 with TRBJ1-6; D ambiguous. CDR3 length: 12 residues. Looked up from germline, CDR1 is MNHEY and CDR2 is SMNVEV (reference sequence). The V and J ends lost 3 bases and 9 bases respectively, with 6 bases between them. CDR3 in DNA: TGTGCCAGCAGTTTCGCGGCTTCACCCCTCCACTTT. Translating it yields CASSFAASPLHF.

V and J are TRBV4-3 and TRBJ1-6; D uncertain. CDR1 is LGHNA, CDR2 YSLEER, per germline. Trimming took 0 bases from V and 1 from J, leaving 13 bases between them. This CDR3 has 18 amino acids. CDR3 in amino acids: CASSQEERHLSYNSPLHF. In DNA form, the CDR3 reads TGCGCCAGCAGCCAAGAAGAGAGGCACTTATCCTATAATTCACCCCTCCACTTT.

This clone came up once. This chain connects TRBV4-3 to TRBJ2-2; a weak D match, TRBD1 (6 bases). The V gene lost 0 bases and the J gene lost 0 bases, with 17 bases spanning the gap. This CDR3 contains 19 residues. Germline CDR1 reads LGHNA; CDR2 reads YSLEER. The DNA for the CDR3 is TGCGCCAGCAGCCAAGAAGGGGCGAGGGACACCACGAACACCGGGGAGCTGTTTTTT. Its translation is CASSQEGARDTTNTGELFF.

The J gene is TRBJ1-1, the V gene TRBV6-5, with 7 bases lining up with TRBD1. Germline loops: CDR1 MNHEY, CDR2 SVGAGI. The CDR3 is 16 residues long. V trimming: 0 bases; J trimming: 1 base; junction bases outside the gene matches: 5. The CDR3 here is CASSYSRGQKNTEAFF. CDR3 DNA: TGTGCCAGCAGTTACTCGAGGGGACAGAAGAACACTGAAGCTTTCTTT.

The gene calls are TRBV7-3 and TRBJ1-6; no clear D gene. CDR1 is SGHTA and CDR2 is FQGTGA in the germline V gene. Trimming left V 0 bases short and J 8 bases short, with 5 bases between. The CDR3 has 13 residues. The CDR3 is CASSLTQDSPLHF. As DNA, the CDR3 is TGTGCCAGCAGCTTAACTCAGGATTCACCCCTCCACTTT.

The chain couples TRBV19 to TRBJ2-6; TRBD2 aligns across 13 bases. Germline-derived CDR1 and CDR2 are LNHDA and SQIVND (reference sequence). Trimming removed 7 bases from V and 2 bases from J; junction bases left unmatched: 5. The CDR3 sequence is 17 residues long. The CDR3 here is CASNPTSGRAGANVLTF. CDR3 bases: TGTGCCAGTAACCCCACTAGCGGGAGGGCTGGGGCCAACGTCCTGACTTTC. Looking up the rest from reference TRBV19 and TRBJ2-6 gives the full variable domain: DGGITQSPKYLFRKEGQNVTLSCEQNLNHDAMYWYRQDPGQGLRLIYYSQIVNDFQKGDIAEGYSVSREKKESFPLTVTSAQKNPTAFYLCASNPTSGRAGANVLTFGAGSRLTVL.

The J gene is TRBJ1-5, the V gene TRBV28; a possible D gene is TRBD1 (5 bases). The CDR3 length is 14 residues. Between the trimmed V and J ends, which lost 3 bases and 5 bases, there was a span of 11 bases. Germline V gene data show CDR1 as MDHEN and CDR2 as SYDVKM. The CDR3 DNA is TGTGCCAGCAGTTTCAGTAGGGGCGATCAGCCCCAGCATTTT. Translating it yields CASSFSRGDQPQHF. The full variable domain, in which reference TRBV28 and TRBJ1-5 provide the parts outside the CDR3, is DVKVTQSSRYLVKRTGEKVFLECVQDMDHENMFWYRQDPGLGLRLIYFSYDVKMKEKGDIPEGYSVSREKKERFSLILESASTNQTSMYLCASSFSRGDQPQHFGDGTRLSIL.

The gene calls are TRBV28 and TRBJ1-5; possibly TRBD1 for D (6 bases). Germline V gene data show CDR1 as MDHEN and CDR2 as SYDVKM. The CDR3 covers 21 residues. Trimming stripped 0 bases from V and 0 bases from J, with 24 bases between. CDR3 nucleotides: TGTGCCAGCAGTTTATGTCGGGCTAACAGGGAACGGGTGTATAGCAATCAGCCCCAGCATTTT. Translating it yields CASSLCRANRERVYSNQPQHF.

The rearrangement links TRBV4-1 to TRBJ1-2, with D possibly TRBD1 on 6 matching bases. Trimming removed 0 bases at V and 6 bases at J, with 14 bases between. This CDR3 is built from 15 residues. CDR1 and CDR2 from the germline V gene are MGHRA and YSYEKL. DNA of the CDR3: TGCGCCAGCAGCCAAGAACAGGGTATTTTTGATGGCTACACCTTC. This sequence encodes CASSQEQGIFDGYTF.

The chain recombines TRBV5-6 with TRBJ2-7; the match to TRBD1 covers 9 bases. The trim removed 4 bases at V and 3 bases at J, leaving 8 bases unmatched. There are 15 residues in the CDR3. From germline, CDR1 is SGHDT and CDR2 YYEEEE. This chain's CDR3 is CASSPRTGDGYEQYF. In nucleotides, the CDR3 is TGTGCCAGCAGCCCGCGGACAGGGGATGGCTACGAGCAGTACTTC.

The chain has TRBV4-1 and TRBJ1-5; unclear D gene. This CDR3 is built from 15 residues. The V gene's germline CDR1 is MGHRA and CDR2 YSYEKL. V was cut by 2 bases and J by 5 bases, with 13 bases left in between. The CDR3 nucleotides read TGCGCCAGCAGCCAATGTGGCTCTGAAGATCAGCCCCAGCATTTT. Its translation: CASSQCGSEDQPQHF.

The chain recombines TRBV29-1 with TRBJ2-2, with 8 bases aligning to TRBD1. Germline loops: CDR1 SQVTM, CDR2 ANQGSEA. V shed 6 bases and J 3 bases; nucleotides not matched to a gene: 9. The CDR3 covers 15 residues. The CDR3, as DNA: TGCAGCGTCGAGAAGACAGGGGTTGACACCGGGGAGCTGTTTTTT. Residues: CSVEKTGVDTGELFF.

This clone was recorded only once. The gene calls are TRBV9 and TRBJ1-2; D might be TRBD1 (5 bases). Germline V gene data show CDR1 as SGDLS and CDR2 as YYNGEE. There are 17 residues in the CDR3. The ends were cut back, 5 bases at V and 6 bases at J, with 26 bases in the middle. The CDR3 sequence: CASRAKLRDGGDHGYTF. The CDR3, as DNA: TGTGCCAGCAGGGCAAAACTCCGGGACGGCGGGGATCATGGCTACACCTTC.

The rearrangement uses TRBV5-1 and TRBJ2-1; 8 positions match TRBD1. Trimming cost V 4 bases and J 6 bases; bases outside gene matches: 15. Germline V gives CDR1 SGHRS, CDR2 YFSETQ. CDR3 length: 17 residues. CDR3 region: CASSLGTGGMYFNEQFF. Here the CDR3 DNA reads TGCGCCAGCAGCCTCGGGACAGGAGGGATGTATTTCAATGAGCAGTTCTTC.